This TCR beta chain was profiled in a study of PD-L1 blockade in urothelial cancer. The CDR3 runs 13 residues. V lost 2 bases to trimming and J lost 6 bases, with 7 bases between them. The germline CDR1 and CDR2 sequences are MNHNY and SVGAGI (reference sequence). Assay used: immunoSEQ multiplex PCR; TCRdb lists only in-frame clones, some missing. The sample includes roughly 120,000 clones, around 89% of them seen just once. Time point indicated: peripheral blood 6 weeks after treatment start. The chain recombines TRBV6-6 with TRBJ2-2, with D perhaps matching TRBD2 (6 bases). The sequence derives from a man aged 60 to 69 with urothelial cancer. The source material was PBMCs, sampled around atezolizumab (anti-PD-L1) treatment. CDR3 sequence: CASSYGGAGELFF. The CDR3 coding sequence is TGTGCCAGCAGTTACGGCGGGGCCGGGGAGCTGTTTTTT.